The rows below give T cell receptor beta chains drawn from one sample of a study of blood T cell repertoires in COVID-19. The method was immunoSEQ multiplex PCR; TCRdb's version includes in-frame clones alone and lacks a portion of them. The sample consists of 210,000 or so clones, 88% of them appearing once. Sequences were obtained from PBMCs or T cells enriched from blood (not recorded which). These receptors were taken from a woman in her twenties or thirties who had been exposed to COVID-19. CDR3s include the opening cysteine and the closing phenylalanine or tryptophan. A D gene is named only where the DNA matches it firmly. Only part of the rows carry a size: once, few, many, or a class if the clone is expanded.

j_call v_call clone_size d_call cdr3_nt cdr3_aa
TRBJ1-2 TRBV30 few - TGTGCCTGGAACAGGGCCCTCTTCTATGGCTACACCTTC CAWNRALFYGYTF
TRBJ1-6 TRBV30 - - TGTGCCTGGAGTGCGTCCGGGTCAAGAAATTCACCCCTCCACTTT CAWSASGSRNSPLHF
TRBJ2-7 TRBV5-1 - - TGCGCCAGCAGCTTGTTAGTAGGGCGGGACGAGCAGTACTTC CASSLLVGRDEQYF
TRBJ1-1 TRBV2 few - TGTGCCAGCAGGGGGGGGCCAGCGGCGGCTTTCTTT CASRGGPAAAFF
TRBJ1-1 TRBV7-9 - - TGTGCCAGCAGCTTAGCAGGGAGGGCCACTGAAGCTTTCTTT CASSLAGRATEAFF
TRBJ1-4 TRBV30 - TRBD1 TGTGCCTGGGCCAGGGGACAGCTTAATGAAAAACTGTTTTTT CAWARGQLNEKLFF
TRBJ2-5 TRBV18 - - TGTGCCAGCTCACCACCCAAACGGGAACTAGAGACCCAGTACTTC CASSPPKRELETQYF
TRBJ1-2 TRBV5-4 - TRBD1 TGTGCCAGCAGCTTCGGGGACAGGGATGGGGGCTACACCTTC CASSFGDRDGGYTF
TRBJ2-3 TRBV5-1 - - TGCGCCAGCAGTCAGAGGTTGGGTTCGAGAGATACGCAGTATTTT CASSQRLGSRDTQYF
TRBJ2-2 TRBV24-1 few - TGTGCCACCAGTGATTTTCGACAGGAGACCGGGGAGCTGTTTTTT CATSDFRQETGELFF
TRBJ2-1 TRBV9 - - TGTGCCAGCAGCGTAGAGGGAGTTACCTCCTACAATGAGCAGTTCTTC CASSVEGVTSYNEQFF
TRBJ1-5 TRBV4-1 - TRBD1 TGCGCCAGCAGCCGTACCGGGACAGGGAACCAGCCCCAGCATTTT CASSRTGTGNQPQHF
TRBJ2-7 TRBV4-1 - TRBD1 TGCGCCAGCAGCCTCCGGACAGGGGAACCGTACGAGCAGTACTTC CASSLRTGEPYEQYF
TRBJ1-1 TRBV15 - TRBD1 TGTGCCACCAGCAGTCCGGGACAGGGAGCTGAAGCTTTCTTT CATSSPGQGAEAFF
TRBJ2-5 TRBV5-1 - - TGCGCCAGCAGCCGTTGGGGGGACCCGGTCCAAGAGACCCAGTACTTC CASSRWGDPVQETQYF
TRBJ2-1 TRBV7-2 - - TGTGCCAGCAGCTCACCTGAGAGTGAGCAGTTCTTC CASSSPESEQFF
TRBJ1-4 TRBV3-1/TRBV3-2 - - TGTGCCAGCAGCCAGGGGCGCAGAGAAAAACTGTTTTTT CASSQGRREKLFF
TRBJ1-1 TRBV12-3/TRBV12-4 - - TGTGCCAGCAGTTTCGGGGGGAACACTGAAGCTTTCTTT CASSFGGNTEAFF
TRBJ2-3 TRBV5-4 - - TGTGCCAGCAGCTTGGTTGGCGATACGCAGTATTTT CASSLVGDTQYF
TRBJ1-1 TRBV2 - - TGTGCCAGCAGTGAAGGAGGGAACACTGAAGCTTTCTTT CASSEGGNTEAFF
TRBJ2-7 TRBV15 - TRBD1 TGTGCCACCAGCAGGGGGGACAGGCGAAACGACGAGCAGTACTTC CATSRGDRRNDEQYF
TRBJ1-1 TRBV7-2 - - TGTGCCAGCAGCCGGGGGGCCACACGAGCTTTCTTT CASSRGATRAFF
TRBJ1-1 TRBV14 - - TGTGCCAGCAGCCAAGGGGCAACTCCTCGGATGGAAGCTTTCTTT CASSQGATPRMEAFF
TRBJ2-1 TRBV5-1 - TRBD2 TGCGCCAGCAGCCGGGGACTAGCGGAAAGCTCCTACAATGAGCAGTTCTTC CASSRGLAESSYNEQFF
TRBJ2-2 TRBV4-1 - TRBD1 TGCGCCAGCAGCCAAGAGGTCCCCGGGACAGCCGGGGAGCTGTTTTTT CASSQEVPGTAGELFF
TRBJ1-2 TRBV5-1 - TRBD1 TGCGCCAGCAGCTTGTCTGGGACAGGGTTTGGCTACACCTTC CASSLSGTGFGYTF
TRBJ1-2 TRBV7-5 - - TGTGTCAGAAACACGATAGGAGAAACTCGCGGCTACACCTTC CVRNTIGETRGYTF
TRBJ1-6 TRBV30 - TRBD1 TGTGCCTGGATCCCCGGGACAGGCCGAGGGGTTTCACCCCTCCACTTT CAWIPGTGRGVSPLHF
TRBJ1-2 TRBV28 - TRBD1 TGTGCCAGCAGTTGGACAGGCTATGGCTACACCTTC CASSWTGYGYTF
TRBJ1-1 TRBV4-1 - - TGCGCCAGCAGCTCCCCGGCAGGGCAGAACACTGAAGCTTTCTTT CASSSPAGQNTEAFF
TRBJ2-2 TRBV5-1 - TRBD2 TGCGCCAGCAGCTTTTTAGCGGGACCCACCGGGGAGCTGTTTTTT CASSFLAGPTGELFF
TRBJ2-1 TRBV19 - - TGTGCCAGTAGTATAGTTTCTTCCAATGAGCAGTTCTTC CASSIVSSNEQFF
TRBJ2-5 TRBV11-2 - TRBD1 TGTGCCAGCAGCCAATTTGACAGGGGAGAGACCCAGTACTTC CASSQFDRGETQYF
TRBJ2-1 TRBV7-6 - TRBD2 TGTGCCAGCAGCTTAACGGCGGGAGTACCCTACAATGAGCAGTTCTTC CASSLTAGVPYNEQFF
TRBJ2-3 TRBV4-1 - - TGCGCCAGCAGCCTTTCAGCGGCAGCGGGCCTAAGCACAGATACGCAGTATTTT CASSLSAAAGLSTDTQYF
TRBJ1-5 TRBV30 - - TGTGCCTGGAGTGTACAAAGGGGCGGGGTGTCGGGCAATCAGCCCCAGCATTTT CAWSVQRGGVSGNQPQHF
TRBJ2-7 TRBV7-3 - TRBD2 TGTGCCAGCAGCCTGATAGCGGGAGGCCCTCGCGAGCAGTACTTC CASSLIAGGPREQYF
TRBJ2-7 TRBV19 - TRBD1 TGTGCCAGTAGTATTATGACAGGGTATACCTACGAGCAGTACTTC CASSIMTGYTYEQYF
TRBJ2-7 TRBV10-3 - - TGTGCCATCAGAAGCACCGGGACACTCGGCGGTTTCTACGAGCAGTACTTC CAIRSTGTLGGFYEQYF
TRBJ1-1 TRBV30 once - TGTGCCAGCGACCGGGACGGGGGTGGGTATACTGAAGCTTTCTTT CASDRDGGGYTEAFF
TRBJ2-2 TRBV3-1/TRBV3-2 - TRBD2 TGTGCCAGCAGCCTCGGACTAGCGGGAGTCACCGGGGAGCTGTTTTTT CASSLGLAGVTGELFF
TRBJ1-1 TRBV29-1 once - TGCAGCGTTGAAGAGGGGGAATGGGGGGGCCTTTCGTTT CSVEEGEWGGLSF
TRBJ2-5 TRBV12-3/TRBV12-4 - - TGTGCCAGCAGTTTGGAGTCCTCCGGGACCCAGTACTTC CASSLESSGTQYF
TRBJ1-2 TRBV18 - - TGTGCCAGCTCACCACCTTTAGCGGTTTATGGCTACACCTTC CASSPPLAVYGYTF
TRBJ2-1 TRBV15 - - TGTGCCACCAGCAGAGATCTATTAGTTGGCAATGAGCAGTTCTTC CATSRDLLVGNEQFF
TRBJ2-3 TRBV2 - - TGTGCCAGCAGTCCCACCGACTGGAGCACAGATACGCAGTATTTT CASSPTDWSTDTQYF
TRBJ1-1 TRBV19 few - TGTGCCAGTAGTATGCCAGGAGGGCCTAACACTGAAGCTTTCTTT CASSMPGGPNTEAFF
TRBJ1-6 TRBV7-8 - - TGTGCCAGCAGCTTTATTTGGGACAACTATAATTCACCCCTCCACTTT CASSFIWDNYNSPLHF
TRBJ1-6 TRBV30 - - TGTGCCTGGAGTGTACCCCATTCAGGGAATTTGGCACCCCTCCACTTT CAWSVPHSGNLAPLHF